Below, 25 T cell receptor beta chains from the same sample are listed, as sequenced in a study of blood T cell repertoires in COVID-19. TCRdb keeps only in-frame clones here, not all; method: immunoSEQ multiplex PCR. The sample lists approximately 300,000 clones, 65% to 85% occurring once. Material for sequencing was peripheral blood. All receptors come from a person aged 70 to 85 with COVID-19, enrolled during active disease.

V and J are TRBV29-1 and TRBJ1-1; tentative D call: TRBD1 (6 bases). CDR1 is SQVTM and CDR2 is ANQGSEA in the germline V gene. The CDR3 runs 12 residues. V gave up 5 bases and J gave up 1 base, with 8 bases separating them. For the CDR3, the DNA is TGCAGCGTTTCCAGGGGGAACACTGAAGCTTTCTTT. This translates into CSVSRGNTEAFF.

V gene TRBV6-2 or TRBV6-3 combines with J gene TRBJ1-5, with D possibly matching TRBD1 (6 bases). This CDR3 comprises 16 residues. Germline V gene data show CDR1 as MNHEY and CDR2 as SVGEGT. V was pared by 4 bases and J by 2 bases, with 15 bases between. The CDR3: CASSSKTGPGNQPQHF. In DNA, the CDR3 is TGTGCCAGCAGTTCCAAAACAGGGCCGGGCAATCAGCCCCAGCATTTT.

The chain joins TRBV7-9 to TRBJ1-1; D gene uncertain. CDR1 and CDR2 (germline): SEHNR, FQNEAQ (reference sequence). The CDR3 contains 15 residues. The V end was cut by 8 bases, the J end by 3 bases, with 19 bases between. CDR3 coding DNA: TGTGCCAGCGAGCCGGTGGGAGGTTTGGACACTGAAGCTTTCTTT. Amino acids: CASEPVGGLDTEAFF.

This sequence joins TRBV7-2 and TRBJ2-1, with 10 bases identical to TRBD2. The V segment lost 5 bases and the J segment 15 bases; nucleotides outside the gene matches: 7. The CDR3 has 12 residues. The germline gives CDR1 SGHTA, CDR2 FQGNSA. The CDR3 coding sequence is TGTGCCAGCAGCCCACTGACTAGCGGGTTGTTCTTC. The encoded protein is CASSPLTSGLFF.

As for this clone: The sample holds other DNA sequences that translate to the same CDR3. The chain is built from TRBV5-1 and TRBJ1-5; D perhaps matches TRBD1 (5 bases). Looked up from germline, CDR1 is SGHRS and CDR2 is YFSETQ. The length of the CDR3 is 13 residues. V lost 2 bases, J lost 5 bases, and 8 bases lay in between. CDR3 coding DNA: TGCGCCAGCAGCTTTCGGGGGGATCAGCCCCAGCATTTT. Protein product: CASSFRGDQPQHF.

The DNA of the CDR3 is TGTGCCAGCAGCTACGGGACAGGGGGCCTCCACGAGCAGTACTTC. Residues: CASSYGTGGLHEQYF. The chain links TRBV9 to TRBJ2-7; 12 bases agree with TRBD1. J was trimmed by 5 bases and V by 4 bases; bases with no gene match: 7. Looked up from germline, CDR1 is SGDLS and CDR2 is YYNGEE. The CDR3 contains 15 residues. The full variable domain, completed using reference TRBV9 and TRBJ2-7, is DSGVTQTPKHLITATGQRVTLRCSPRSGDLSVYWYQQSLDQGLQFLIQYYNGEERAKGNILERFSAQQFPDLHSELNLSSLELGDSALYFCASSYGTGGLHEQYFGPGTRLTVT.

The chain has TRBV28 and TRBJ2-7; a weak D match, TRBD2 (7 bases). This CDR3 is built from 15 residues. From germline, CDR1 is MDHEN and CDR2 SYDVKM. Trimming removed 6 bases from V and 2 bases from J, with 17 bases in between. This CDR3 is CASRGGGVGTYEQYF. For the CDR3, the DNA is TGTGCCAGCAGAGGAGGGGGGGTAGGAACCTACGAGCAGTACTTC.

The rearrangement joins TRBV5-1 to TRBJ1-1, with TRBD1 as a possible D gene (6 bases). V was shortened by 1 base and J by 3 bases, with 7 bases between the two germline ends. Germline CDR1 reads SGHRS; CDR2 reads YFSETQ. The CDR3 is 13 residues long. The CDR3 protein is CASSLKGDTEAFF. CDR3 bases: TGCGCCAGCAGCTTGAAGGGGGACACTGAAGCTTTCTTT.

The rearrangement joins TRBV24-1 to TRBJ2-1; tentative D call: TRBD2 (6 bases). Between the trimmed V and J ends, which lost 4 bases and 7 bases, there was a span of 10 bases. CDR1 is KGHDR, CDR2 SFDVKD, per germline. The CDR3 is 13 residues long. CDR3 nucleotide sequence: TGTGCCACCAGTGACTGGGGACTTAATGAGCAGTTCTTC. Its protein product is CATSDWGLNEQFF.

Notes on this clone: Relative to the germline gene, one junction end is altered; a read error may explain this. V usage is TRBV5-1 and J usage is TRBJ1-2; D unclear. The CDR3 is made up of 13 amino acids. Germline V lookup: CDR1 SGHRS, CDR2 YFSETQ. CDR3 sequence (DNA): TGCGCCAGCAGCTTGGACGGTTCGAGGGCGCCGAACTTC. Translation gives CASSLDGSRAPNF.

V usage is TRBV9 and J usage is TRBJ2-2; TRBD1 agrees at 8 bases. This CDR3 is 13 amino acids long. Looked up from germline, CDR1 is SGDLS and CDR2 is YYNGEE. V lost 5 bases to trimming and J lost 5 bases; unmatched junction nucleotides: 2. This CDR3 is CASRRTGTGELFF. The CDR3 nucleotides are TGTGCCAGCAGGCGGACAGGGACCGGGGAGCTGTTTTTT.

The genes are TRBV3-1 (or the pseudogene TRBV3-2) and TRBJ2-2; 8 bases fit TRBD2. With 7 bases clipped from V and 2 bases from J, the junction kept 6 bases outside the gene matches. Germline values: CDR1 LGHDT, CDR2 YNNKEL (reference sequence). The CDR3 spans 15 residues. The CDR3 is CASTHGGANTGELFF. The CDR3, as DNA: TGTGCCAGCACCCACGGGGGGGCTAACACCGGGGAGCTGTTTTTT.

The chain couples TRBV3-1 (or the pseudogene TRBV3-2) to TRBJ2-7; the D gene is possibly TRBD1 (6 bases). V dropped 2 bases and J dropped 8 bases, with 22 bases sitting between them. CDR3 length: 16 residues. Per the germline V gene, CDR1 is LGHDT and CDR2 is YNNKEL (reference sequence). The CDR3 bases are TGTGCCAGCAGCCAATCCCTGGCAGGGGAAACTACGAAGCAGTACTTC. As protein: CASSQSLAGETTKQYF.

About this clone: At one end, the junction sequence differs from germline, possibly due to a read error. This sequence joins TRBV9 and TRBJ2-2; possibly TRBD1 for D (5 bases). The CDR3 spans 16 residues. Germline CDR1 is SGDLS and CDR2 is YYNGEE. CDR3 in amino acids: CASGVSSRANTGELFF. The DNA for the CDR3 is TGTGCCAGCGGCGTATCATCCAGGGCGAACACCGGGGAGCTGTTTTTT.

This chain connects TRBV28 to TRBJ1-5; 12 nucleotides align to TRBD1. CDR1 is MDHEN and CDR2 is SYDVKM in the germline V gene. The CDR3 consists of 16 residues. After removal of 2 bases from V and 5 bases from J, the junction contained 4 bases not matched to a gene. The CDR3 DNA sequence: TGTGCCAGCAGTTTACGGGACAGGGGGCCCTATCAGCCCCAGCATTTT. It specifies CASSLRDRGPYQPQHF. The entire variable domain, with the rest obtained from reference TRBV28 and TRBJ1-5, is as follows: DVKVTQSSRYLVKRTGEKVFLECVQDMDHENMFWYRQDPGLGLRLIYFSYDVKMKEKGDIPEGYSVSREKKERFSLILESASTNQTSMYLCASSLRDRGPYQPQHFGDGTRLSIL.

The V and J genes are TRBV5-1 and TRBJ2-3; 13 nucleotides align to TRBD2. Per the germline V gene, CDR1 is SGHRS and CDR2 is YFSETQ. The CDR3 totals 17 residues. V lost 3 bases, J lost 3 bases, and 7 bases stayed unmatched. The DNA for the CDR3 is TGCGCCAGCAGCTCAGGACTAGCGGGGGTCCTGACAGATACGCAGTATTTT. This gives the protein CASSSGLAGVLTDTQYF.

A note on this clone: Other nucleotide sequences from this sample produce the same CDR3. The chain links TRBV27 to TRBJ1-1; weak D call: TRBD1 (6 bases). CDR3 length: 12 amino acids. CDR1 and CDR2 (germline): MNHEY, SMNVEV (reference sequence). Deletions cut 8 bases from V and 1 base from J, with 8 bases between. The CDR3 here is CASRQENTEAFF. The CDR3 DNA reads TGTGCCAGCCGACAGGAGAACACTGAAGCTTTCTTT.

The V and J genes are TRBV19 and TRBJ1-4, with 10 bases aligning to TRBD1. With V trimmed by 6 bases and J by 5 bases, 9 bases remained unmatched. This CDR3 is 16 amino acids long. From germline, CDR1 is LNHDA and CDR2 SQIVND (reference sequence). CDR3 sequence reads: CASRPLDRGLNEKLFF. Here the CDR3 DNA reads TGTGCCAGTAGACCCTTGGACAGGGGGTTGAATGAAAAACTGTTTTTT.

The J gene is TRBJ2-1, the V gene TRBV7-3, with unresolved D. Germline V lookup: CDR1 SGHTA, CDR2 FQGTGA. The CDR3 has 14 amino acids. V lost 0 bases to trimming and J lost 6 bases, with 9 bases between them. CDR3 DNA sequence: TGTGCCAGCAGCTTAACTCTCAGAAGCAATGAGCAGTTCTTC. It specifies CASSLTLRSNEQFF. The whole variable domain, filled in from reference TRBV7-3 and TRBJ2-1, reads GAGVSQTPSNKVTEKGKYVELRCDPISGHTALYWYRQSLGQGPEFLIYFQGTGAADDSGLPNDRFFAVRPEGSVSTLKIQRTERGDSAVYLCASSLTLRSNEQFFGPGTRLTVL.

The CDR3 protein is CASSSLPGGRDGYTF. DNA of the CDR3: TGTGCCAGTAGTTCACTCCCGGGAGGTCGGGATGGCTACACCTTC. This rearrangement joins TRBV19 to TRBJ1-2, with D uncertain. The length of the CDR3 is 15 residues. Germline V gene data show CDR1 as LNHDA and CDR2 as SQIVND (reference sequence). The germline V and J ends were trimmed by 5 bases and 6 bases, with 19 bases remaining between them.

This chain joins TRBV3-1 (or the pseudogene TRBV3-2) and TRBJ2-7, with a tentative D call TRBD1 (5 bases). V gave up 4 bases and J gave up 4 bases, with 8 bases separating them. Per germline, CDR1 LGHDT and CDR2 YNNKEL (reference sequence). There are 12 residues in the CDR3. In DNA form, the CDR3 reads TGTGCCAGCAGCCGAAGGGGTTACGAGCAGTACTTC. It specifies CASSRRGYEQYF.

The chain couples TRBV28 to TRBJ1-4; weak D call: TRBD1 (5 bases). Germline CDR1 reads MDHEN; CDR2 reads SYDVKM. The CDR3 extends over 17 amino acids. V lost 4 bases, J lost 5 bases, and 20 bases lay in between. CDR3 DNA: TGTGCCAGCAGTTCTAACAGGTTAGGCATCTTCAATGAAAAACTGTTTTTT. Translation: CASSSNRLGIFNEKLFF.

CDR3 bases: TGTGCCAGCTCACCAGGGGGAGGGCTCGAGACCCAGTACTTC. It specifies CASSPGGGLETQYF. The chain uses TRBV18 and TRBJ2-5; 7 bases agree with TRBD2. The V segment lost 2 bases and the J segment 5 bases; nucleotides outside the gene matches: 5. Germline-derived CDR1 and CDR2 are KGHSH and LQKENI. The CDR3 length is 14 residues.

The V gene is TRBV7-2, the J gene TRBJ2-1; D gene unclear. The V gene lost 5 bases and the J gene lost 4 bases, with 6 bases spanning the gap. The CDR3 is made up of 12 amino acids. Looked up from germline, CDR1 is SGHTA and CDR2 is FQGNSA. CDR3 in DNA: TGTGCCAGCAGCCCCCAGTACAATGAGCAGTTCTTC. Protein product: CASSPQYNEQFF.

The rearrangement joins TRBV19 to TRBJ2-1; 8 bases align to TRBD2. CDR3 size: 16 residues. Germline V gene sequence: CDR1 LNHDA, CDR2 SQIVND (reference sequence). The junction had 8 bases not matched to a gene; V was cut back by 7 bases and J by 0 bases. This chain's CDR3 is CASTPHAGGSYNEQFF. CDR3 DNA sequence: TGTGCCAGTACCCCCCACGCGGGGGGCTCCTACAATGAGCAGTTCTTC.